These 20 T cell receptor beta chains were sequenced from one sample in a study of blood T cells in healthy people across ages. For the second PCR, which ran for about 7 to 11 cycles, a sample-barcoded 5' primer and a J-beta primer mix were used. Each CDR3 protein gets one entry after TCRdb re-called the 5' RACE reads with MiXCR. The profile covers approximately 600,000 distinct CDR3 sequences, with under 70% appearing a single time and about two fifths taken by the ten largest. The sample consisted of blood. The receptor set was obtained from a man in his 60s in good health.

V is TRBV2 and J is TRBJ2-1, with a weak D call TRBD2 (6 bases). CDR3 length equals 16 residues. Trimming shortened V by 8 bases and J by 1 base, and 18 bases separated the two germline ends. In germline, CDR1 is SNHLY, CDR2 FYNNEI. This CDR3 reads CASPYSGTGSYNEQFF. The CDR3 region has the DNA TGTGCCAGCCCATACTCCGGGACTGGTTCCTACAATGAGCAGTTCTTC. The whole variable domain, remainder taken from reference TRBV2 and TRBJ2-1, is EPEVTQTPSHQVTQMGQEVILRCVPISNHLYFYWYRQILGQKVEFLVSFYNNEISEKSEIFDDQFSVERPDGSNFTLKIRSTKLEDSAMYFCASPYSGTGSYNEQFFGPGTRLTVL.

V gene TRBV3-1 combines with J gene TRBJ1-2; D remains ambiguous. The germline gives CDR1 LGHDT, CDR2 YNNKEL (reference sequence). V lost 6 bases to trimming and J lost 1 base, with 9 bases between them. The CDR3 sequence is 13 residues long. CDR3 sequence (DNA): TGTGCCAGCAGGACAAGTAATAACTATGGCTACACCTTC. Translated: CASRTSNNYGYTF.

The CDR3 DNA is TGCAGTGCTTCACGAAGGACTAGCGGACAAGAGACCCAGTACTTC. This gives the protein CSASRRTSGQETQYF. V is TRBV20-1 and J is TRBJ2-5; TRBD2 matches at 10 bases. Looked up from germline, CDR1 is DFQATT and CDR2 is SNEGSKA (reference sequence). The CDR3 is made up of 15 amino acids. Trimming cost V 5 bases and J 2 bases; bases outside gene matches: 8.

The chain employs TRBV7-9 and TRBJ1-1; possibly TRBD1 for D (5 bases). V was shortened by 5 bases and J by 4 bases, with 14 bases between the two germline ends. Germline V gene data show CDR1 as SEHNR and CDR2 as FQNEAQ (reference sequence). This CDR3 spans 14 amino acids. The CDR3 bases are TGTGCCAGCAGCGCTGCAGGGTCGAGCACTGAAGCTTTCTTT. Translated: CASSAAGSSTEAFF.

CDR3 nucleotides: TGTGCCAGCAGCTTAGCCCCTAGGCACGAGCAGTACTTC. Its protein is CASSLAPRHEQYF. The V gene is TRBV7-2, the J gene TRBJ2-7; the D is unclear. The V and J ends lost 0 bases and 5 bases respectively, with 8 bases between them. CDR1 SGHTA and CDR2 FQGNSA come from the germline V gene. CDR3 size: 13 residues.

The V call is TRBV4-1, the J call TRBJ1-2; TRBD1 aligns across 11 bases. Looked up from germline, CDR1 is MGHRA and CDR2 is YSYEKL. The CDR3 has 17 residues. The ends lost 4 bases at V and 3 bases at J; junction bases unmatched: 10. The CDR3 nucleotides read TGCGCCAGCAGCCGACTGTATGAGGGACAGGGGGACTATGGCTACACCTTC. Translated, it gives CASSRLYEGQGDYGYTF.

This clonotype was detected only a few times. The chain has TRBV7-2 and TRBJ2-7; 8 bases map to TRBD1. The V and J ends lost 5 bases and 4 bases, in that order; junction bases with no gene match: 7. There are 14 residues in the CDR3. Germline assignment: CDR1 SGHTA and CDR2 FQGNSA. The CDR3 sequence is CASSPQGAGYEQYF. The CDR3, as DNA: TGTGCCAGCAGCCCCCAGGGGGCTGGGTACGAGCAGTACTTC.

This CDR3 is CASSVAPMSGTYEQYF. Here the CDR3 DNA reads TGTGCCAGCAGCGTAGCTCCCATGTCAGGGACCTACGAGCAGTACTTC. The chain links TRBV9 to TRBJ2-4; perhaps TRBD1 as D (5 bases). Gene TRBJ2-7 matches the end of the DNA better, so the J call may be wrong. CDR1 SGDLS and CDR2 YYNGEE come from the germline V gene. The CDR3 covers 16 residues.

This rearrangement joins TRBV6-2 or TRBV6-3 to TRBJ2-2; 8 positions agree with TRBD1. V gave up 10 bases and J gave up 4 bases; unmatched junction bases: 8. CDR3 length equals 14 residues. Germline V gene lookup returns CDR1 MNHEY and CDR2 SVGEGT. The CDR3 region has the DNA TGTGCCACCTCAGGGGGCTTGGGCACCGGGGAGCTGTTTTTT. Its translation: CATSGGLGTGELFF.

The chain is built from TRBV11-1 and TRBJ2-1, with D possibly TRBD1 on 6 matching bases. This CDR3 has 14 residues. Germline-derived CDR1 and CDR2 are SGHAT and FQDESV (reference sequence). The ends were cut back, 7 bases at V and 3 bases at J, with 13 bases in the middle. The CDR3 DNA is TGTGCCAGCACCTATGACAGGAACTACAATGAGCAGTTCTTC. This translates into CASTYDRNYNEQFF. The entire variable domain, with the rest obtained from reference TRBV11-1 and TRBJ2-1, is as follows: EAEVAQSPRYKITEKSQAVAFWCDPISGHATLYWYRQILGQGPELLVQFQDESVVDDSQLPKDRFSAERLKGVDSTLKIQPAELGDSAMYLCASTYDRNYNEQFFGPGTRLTVL.

The CDR3 nucleotides are TGTGCCAGCAGCTTAAGACAGGGCTCTGGAAACACCATATATTTT. Protein: CASSLRQGSGNTIYF. V and J are TRBV7-9 and TRBJ1-3; 7 bases map to TRBD1. CDR1 and CDR2 (germline): SEHNR, FQNEAQ (reference sequence). CDR3 length: 15 amino acids. Trimming cost V 2 bases and J 0 bases; bases outside gene matches: 1.

V and J are TRBV7-6 and TRBJ1-1; 7 nucleotides line up with TRBD1. This CDR3 contains 14 residues. CDR1 is SGHVS, CDR2 FNYEAQ, per germline. V dropped 2 bases and J dropped 3; count of bases not matched to a gene: 3. The CDR3 DNA sequence: TGTGCCAGCAGCTTACAGGGGGTCGACACTGAAGCTTTCTTT. This codes for CASSLQGVDTEAFF.

This clonotype was seen only a few times. This chain uses TRBV3-1 with TRBJ2-7; D remains ambiguous. Germline V gives CDR1 LGHDT, CDR2 YNNKEL (reference sequence). With 0 bases removed from V and 6 bases from J, the gap between germline ends came to 6 bases. This CDR3 has 12 residues. The CDR3 spells CASSQEVGEQYF. Written as DNA, the CDR3 is TGTGCCAGCAGCCAAGAGGTAGGCGAGCAGTACTTC.

The rearrangement links TRBV20-1 to TRBJ1-2, with a tentative D call TRBD1 (5 bases). The CDR3 covers 16 residues. V was shortened by 2 bases and J by 0 bases, with 16 bases between the two germline ends. Looked up from germline, CDR1 is DFQATT and CDR2 is SNEGSKA (reference sequence). The CDR3 region is CSARPPGGSTNYGYTF. CDR3 sequence (DNA): TGCAGTGCTAGACCCCCGGGGGGTTCGACTAACTATGGCTACACCTTC.

This clonotype appeared once. V is TRBV5-1 and J is TRBJ1-6; D uncertain. Trimming stripped 0 bases from V and 8 bases from J, with 12 bases between. Germline CDR1 is SGHRS and CDR2 is YFSETQ. The CDR3 runs 15 residues. CDR3 coding DNA: TGCGCCAGCAGCTTGGACAGCAAGGTCGATTCACCCCTCCACTTT. Amino acids: CASSLDSKVDSPLHF.

In this sample, this clonotype turned up a few times. The rearrangement links TRBV5-1 to TRBJ2-5; tentatively, D is TRBD2 (6 bases). The V and J ends lost 4 bases and 2 bases respectively, with 12 bases between them. Germline V lookup: CDR1 SGHRS, CDR2 YFSETQ. The CDR3 contains 14 residues. The CDR3 sequence is CASSIPGGQETQYF. CDR3 in DNA: TGCGCCAGCAGCATCCCCGGGGGACAAGAGACCCAGTACTTC.

This clonotype was counted only a few times. The rearrangement uses TRBV5-5 and TRBJ2-7; 8 nucleotides line up with TRBD1. Germline CDR1 is SGHKS and CDR2 is YYEKEE (reference sequence). There are 16 residues in the CDR3. After removal of 0 bases from V and 0 bases from J, the junction contained 5 bases not matched to a gene. The CDR3 region is CASSLAFGTGSYEQYF. DNA of the CDR3: TGTGCCAGCAGCTTGGCTTTTGGGACAGGCTCCTACGAGCAGTACTTC.

This clonotype was observed once. The gene calls are TRBV10-3 and TRBJ2-5, with 8 bases identical to TRBD2. The length of the CDR3 is 13 residues. Germline CDR1 reads ENHRY; CDR2 reads SYGVKD. J gave up 4 bases and V 6 bases, and 4 bases lay outside the gene matches. The CDR3 is CAIRESGGETQYF. CDR3 bases: TGTGCCATCAGGGAAAGCGGGGGAGAGACCCAGTACTTC.

This rearrangement joins TRBV20-1 to TRBJ1-5, with D unresolved. Trimming stripped 5 bases from V and 0 bases from J, with 8 bases between. Looked up from germline, CDR1 is DFQATT and CDR2 is SNEGSKA (reference sequence). The CDR3 contains 13 residues. CDR3 DNA: TGCAGTGCTGGAGGGCCTAGCAATCAGCCCCAGCATTTT. Its protein is CSAGGPSNQPQHF.

The chain uses TRBV29-1 and TRBJ1-2; the D is unclear. Germline V CDR1 and CDR2: SQVTM, ANQGSEA. V lost 3 bases and J 4 bases, leaving 9 bases between the germline ends. There are 12 residues in the CDR3. The CDR3 is CSVDVGSYGYTF. Written as DNA, the CDR3 is TGCAGCGTTGACGTGGGCTCCTATGGCTACACCTTC.